Each of the 27 T cell receptor beta chains below was sequenced from the same sample in a study of T-cell reconstitution after alpha-beta-depleted transplantation in children. The library targeted TCRbeta and was prepared with unique molecular identifiers. A single record per CDR3 protein comes from TCRdb applying MiXCR to the PCR reads. The table has some 550,000 distinct CDR3 sequences, roughly 24% seen once. This material consisted of PBMCs, mostly from graft donor cells, taken 360 days after TCRalphabeta/CD19-depleted stem cell transplant. All receptors come from a boy less than two years old who had a stem cell transplant for acute myeloid leukemia, so the T cells may come from the graft donor.

The chain joins TRBV10-3 to TRBJ2-3; TRBD2 agrees at 10 bases. The CDR3 has 15 amino acids. Germline assignment: CDR1 ENHRY and CDR2 SYGVKD. The V and J ends lost 4 bases and 1 base, in that order; junction bases with no gene match: 2. The CDR3 spells CAISVGTSGTDTQYF. CDR3 bases: TGTGCCATCAGTGTCGGGACTAGCGGCACAGATACGCAGTATTTT.

Many counts were recorded for this clonotype. This chain uses TRBV5-1 with TRBJ2-3, with TRBD2 matching 13 bases. V trimming: 4 bases; J trimming: 5 bases; junction bases outside the gene matches: 10. Germline assignment: CDR1 SGHRS and CDR2 YFSETQ. The length of the CDR3 is 17 residues. The CDR3 nucleotides are TGCGCCAGCAGCCCCGTAGGACTAGCGGGGGCCAAAGATACGCAGTATTTT. Translation: CASSPVGLAGAKDTQYF.

The gene calls are TRBV20-1 and TRBJ2-5, with TRBD2 matching over 9 bases. This CDR3 region has 13 residues. The junction had 5 bases not matched to a gene; V was cut back by 6 bases and J by 3 bases. CDR1 DFQATT and CDR2 SNEGSKA come from the germline V gene (reference sequence). This chain's CDR3 is CSAVGLAEETQYF. CDR3 nucleotides: TGCAGTGCCGTGGGACTAGCTGAAGAGACCCAGTACTTC.

Ten or more counts support this clonotype. The rearrangement joins TRBV12-3 or TRBV12-4 to TRBJ1-2, with a possible D match to TRBD1 (5 bases). This CDR3 region has 16 residues. With 3 bases removed from V and 0 bases from J, the gap between germline ends came to 14 bases. Here the CDR3 reads CASSFLGLGANYGYTF. DNA for the CDR3: TGTGCCAGCAGTTTCTTGGGGTTGGGGGCTAACTATGGCTACACCTTC.

In its sample, this clonotype was seen a few times. The chain employs TRBV20-1 and TRBJ2-3; D is unresolved. CDR3 length: 11 residues. Germline-derived CDR1 and CDR2 are DFQATT and SNEGSKA (reference sequence). Trimming shortened V by 1 base and J by 5 bases, and 4 bases separated the two germline ends. The CDR3 is CSARVIDTQYF. The CDR3 nucleotides read TGCAGTGCTAGAGTTATAGATACGCAGTATTTT.

A few counts support this clonotype. This rearrangement joins TRBV7-9 to TRBJ1-2, with TRBD1 identical over 9 bases. CDR1 SEHNR and CDR2 FQNEAQ come from the germline V gene (reference sequence). V lost 4 bases to trimming and J lost 4 bases; unmatched junction nucleotides: 7. The CDR3 extends over 15 amino acids. The CDR3 sequence: CASSSSGQGIYGYTF. The DNA for the CDR3 is TGTGCCAGCAGCTCCTCGGGACAGGGAATCTATGGCTACACCTTC.

The genes are TRBV6-1 and TRBJ2-1; 9 nucleotides agree with TRBD1. In germline, CDR1 is MNHNS, CDR2 SASEGT. This CDR3 has 13 amino acids. The V and J ends lost 11 bases and 7 bases, in that order; junction bases with no gene match: 9. The CDR3 nucleotides read TGTGCCGCCCGGGGACAGGGCGCGAATGAGCAGTTCTTC. As protein: CAARGQGANEQFF.

V gene TRBV2 combines with J gene TRBJ2-2; the D gene is possibly TRBD2 (5 bases). Germline V gene lookup returns CDR1 SNHLY and CDR2 FYNNEI. The CDR3 has 14 residues. Trimming stripped 4 bases from V and 2 bases from J, with 8 bases between. CDR3 residues: CASSGRGNTGELFF. The CDR3 nucleotides are TGTGCCAGCAGTGGACGGGGAAACACCGGGGAGCTGTTTTTT. Filled out from reference TRBV2 and TRBJ2-2, the complete variable domain reads EPEVTQTPSHQVTQMGQEVILRCVPISNHLYFYWYRQILGQKVEFLVSFYNNEISEKSEIFDDQFSVERPDGSNFTLKIRSTKLEDSAMYFCASSGRGNTGELFFGEGSRLTVL.

The chain links TRBV7-7 to TRBJ2-5; 7 nucleotides agree with TRBD1. Germline V gene sequence: CDR1 SSHAT, CDR2 FNYEAQ (reference sequence). There are 14 residues in the CDR3. V lost 2 bases, J lost 2 bases, and 2 bases stayed unmatched. CDR3 sequence reads: CASSLLGQQETQYF. The CDR3, as DNA: TGTGCCAGCAGCTTACTGGGACAGCAAGAGACCCAGTACTTC.

This clonotype was counted at least ten times. CDR3 coding DNA: TGTGCCAGCAGCCCCTCCCAAAGGACGTTGAGCACAGATACGCAGTATTTT. The encoded protein is CASSPSQRTLSTDTQYF. The J gene is TRBJ2-3, the V gene TRBV7-8; D remains ambiguous. Germline V gives CDR1 SGHVS, CDR2 FQNEAQ. The CDR3 spans 17 residues. V was pared by 5 bases and J by 0 bases, with 18 bases between.

Many counts were recorded for this clonotype. The V call is TRBV12-3 or TRBV12-4, the J call TRBJ2-7, with 8 bases lining up with TRBD2. This CDR3 is 16 amino acids long. The V gene end was trimmed by 8 bases and the J gene end by 0 bases; junction bases not matched to a gene: 12. The CDR3 DNA is TGTGCCAGCCATCACAGGAGCGGGGGTAGCTCCTACGAGCAGTACTTC. It encodes CASHHRSGGSSYEQYF.

The rearrangement uses TRBV7-2 and TRBJ1-4, with 9 bases that match TRBD1. The CDR3 is made up of 16 amino acids. Unmatched junction bases numbered 8, after V lost 1 base and J lost 8 bases. CDR1 is SGHTA, CDR2 FQGNSA, per germline. The CDR3 region has the DNA TGTGCCAGCAGCTTAGGGGGGGACAGGGTAACCGAAAAACTGTTTTTT. Translation: CASSLGGDRVTEKLFF.

V gene TRBV28 combines with J gene TRBJ2-3; D uncertain. Germline assignment: CDR1 MDHEN and CDR2 SYDVKM. This CDR3 has 17 residues. The V end lost 5 bases, the J end lost 0 bases, and 18 bases lay between the germline ends. The CDR3 region is CASSATPTYLSTDTQYF. Here the CDR3 DNA reads TGTGCCAGCAGTGCTACCCCTACATACCTCAGCACAGATACGCAGTATTTT.

At least ten counts were recorded for this clonotype. V gene TRBV28 combines with J gene TRBJ2-1; D is ambiguous. CDR3 length: 14 residues. CDR1 is MDHEN and CDR2 is SYDVKM in the germline V gene. V dropped 3 bases and J dropped 7 bases, with 13 bases sitting between them. In nucleotides, the CDR3 is TGTGCCAGCAGTTTTGATAGCACGACGAATGAGCAGTTCTTC. Translating gives CASSFDSTTNEQFF.

This clonotype has a handful of counts. The V and J genes are TRBV6-5 and TRBJ2-7; TRBD1 might be the D (6 bases). CDR3 size: 17 residues. Germline lookup yields CDR1 MNHEY and CDR2 SVGAGI. V lost 0 bases to trimming and J lost 5 bases, with 20 bases between them. The CDR3, as DNA: TGTGCCAGCAGTTACTCGGGACCGGGACACCCTAAGGACGAGCAGTACTTC. Translated: CASSYSGPGHPKDEQYF.

This clonotype was counted at least ten times. J is TRBJ2-7 and V is TRBV27, with D perhaps TRBD1 (5 bases). The germline V gene has CDR1 MNHEY and CDR2 SMNVEV (reference sequence). The CDR3 has 14 amino acids. Trimming removed 4 bases from V and 0 bases from J, with 10 bases in between. The CDR3 sequence is CASSYRFNSYEQYV. CDR3 nucleotide sequence: TGTGCCAGCAGTTACAGGTTTAACTCCTACGAGCAGTACGTC.

In its sample, this clonotype was seen many times. The genes are TRBV7-2 and TRBJ1-3; possible D gene TRBD1, 6 bases. Trimming took 3 bases from V and 0 from J, leaving 12 bases between them. The CDR3 extends over 16 amino acids. The germline V gene encodes CDR1 SGHTA and CDR2 FQGNSA. In DNA form, the CDR3 reads TGTGCCAGCAGCTTCGGACAGCGAGACTCTGGAAACACCATATATTTT. It encodes CASSFGQRDSGNTIYF.

This clonotype was seen a handful of times. CDR3 protein: CSAKTGKVYEQYF. The CDR3 nucleotides are TGCAGTGCCAAGACAGGGAAGGTCTACGAGCAGTACTTC. The chain has TRBV20-1 and TRBJ2-7; 7 nucleotides agree with TRBD1. J gave up 3 bases and V 6 bases, and 8 bases lay outside the gene matches. Germline values: CDR1 DFQATT, CDR2 SNEGSKA (reference sequence). CDR3 length: 13 residues.

The chain employs TRBV12-3 or TRBV12-4 and TRBJ2-1; TRBD1 matches at 9 bases. The CDR3 extends over 15 amino acids. V trimming: 7 bases; J trimming: 8 bases; junction bases outside the gene matches: 12. CDR3 in amino acids: CASTFPGQGLDEQFF. CDR3 nucleotide sequence: TGTGCCAGCACGTTTCCGGGACAGGGTTTGGATGAGCAGTTCTTC.

This clonotype was observed many times. This chain's CDR3 is CSVDTHTGELFF. CDR3 bases: TGCAGCGTTGACACTCACACCGGGGAGCTGTTTTTT. The chain couples TRBV29-1 to TRBJ2-2; D is uncertain. Trimming stripped 3 bases from V and 3 bases from J, with 5 bases between. Germline V gene sequence: CDR1 SQVTM, CDR2 ANQGSEA. This CDR3 is 12 amino acids long.

As to this clonotype: At one end the junction does not follow the germline gene, possibly because of a read error. The gene calls are TRBV29-1 and TRBJ2-3; either TRBD1 or TRBD2 may supply D (5 bases each). The germline CDR1 and CDR2 sequences are SQVTM and ANQGSEA. There are 12 residues in the CDR3. The chain's CDR3 is CSAWGSTSSFVF. CDR3 in DNA: TGCAGCGCCTGGGGGAGTACCTCGTCATTTGTCTTC.

The V call is TRBV20-1, the J call TRBJ2-7; D remains unclear. CDR3 length: 13 amino acids. V shed 0 bases and J shed 2 bases, with 8 bases lying between them. CDR1 and CDR2 from the germline V gene are DFQATT and SNEGSKA (reference sequence). This CDR3 reads CSARDAGTYEQYV. CDR3 DNA: TGCAGTGCTAGAGATGCAGGTACCTACGAGCAGTACGTC.

V gene TRBV6-1 combines with J gene TRBJ1-5, with TRBD1 identical over 7 bases. The ends lost 6 bases at V and 6 bases at J; junction bases unmatched: 8. Germline CDR1 MNHNS, CDR2 SASEGT. There are 14 residues in the CDR3. CDR3 residues: CASRPLRGRQPQHF. CDR3 DNA sequence: TGTGCCAGCAGGCCCTTGAGGGGGCGTCAGCCCCAGCATTTT.

This clonotype has only a few counts. The chain combines TRBV29-1 with TRBJ2-2; the D gene could be TRBD1 or TRBD2 (6 bases each). Germline values: CDR1 SQVTM, CDR2 ANQGSEA. Trimming left V 3 bases short and J 4 bases short, with 12 bases between. The length of the CDR3 is 14 residues. The CDR3 DNA reads as TGCAGCGTTGAGGGGGGCCAGCTCACCGGGGAGCTGTTTTTT. Its protein product is CSVEGGQLTGELFF.

J is TRBJ1-2 and V is TRBV2, with D tentatively TRBD1 (6 bases). The CDR3 length is 14 residues. CDR1 and CDR2 from the germline V gene are SNHLY and FYNNEI. With 1 base removed from V and 3 bases from J, the gap between germline ends came to 9 bases. The CDR3 DNA reads TGTGCCAGCAGTGAAGGGACAGATTACTATGGCTACACCTTC. It yields the protein CASSEGTDYYGYTF.

The table lists this clonotype with many counts. This sequence joins TRBV29-1 and TRBJ2-1; TRBD2 might be the D (5 bases). Trimming cost V 4 bases and J 5 bases, with 15 bases left between them. CDR3 length: 14 residues. Germline V gene data show CDR1 as SQVTM and CDR2 as ANQGSEA. CDR3 loop: CSVVARVWDNEQFF. DNA of the CDR3: TGCAGCGTTGTAGCGAGGGTTTGGGACAATGAGCAGTTCTTC.

The CDR3, as DNA: TGTGCCAGCAGTCGTGAGGGCCCCTACGAGCAGTACGTC. Protein sequence: CASSREGPYEQYV. The gene calls are TRBV28 and TRBJ2-7; D might be TRBD2 (5 bases). The germline V gene encodes CDR1 MDHEN and CDR2 SYDVKM. This CDR3 has 13 amino acids. V lost 5 bases to trimming and J lost 2 bases, with 10 bases between them.